The clone carrying this T cell receptor beta chain was detected many times. Its antigen is unknown. TCRdb used MiXCR to reprocess the 5' RACE reads, holding one entry per CDR3 protein. The table lists around 140,000 distinct CDR3 sequences, 15% to 20% of them singletons. The germline V gene encodes CDR1 SGHTA and CDR2 FQGNSA. This CDR3 has 13 amino acids. The V end lost 2 bases, the J end lost 0 bases, and 5 bases lay between the germline ends. The sample comes from a study of T-cell memory formation after mild COVID-19. General study findings and limits: Among contracting clones, CD4+ were mainly CM/EM and CD8+ enriched in EMRA.

The receptor comes from an adult woman who had mild COVID-19 (a few samples of this study predate the infection). Cell type and time point are not known. The sample comprised PBMCs or a T cell subset sorted from them (not recorded which). The chain has TRBV7-2 and TRBJ2-7; D ambiguous. The CDR3 nucleotides are TGTGCCAGCAGCTTACCGAGCTCCTACGAGCAGTACTTC. Translated, it gives CASSLPSSYEQYF. Looking up the rest from reference TRBV7-2 and TRBJ2-7 gives the full variable domain: GAGVSQSPSNKVTEKGKDVELRCDPISGHTALYWYRQSLGQGLEFLIYFQGNSAPDKSGLPSDRFSAERTGGSVSTLTIQRTQQEDSAVYLCASSLPSSYEQYFGPGTRLTVT.